The 2 T cell receptor beta chains presented below share a single source sample, sequenced in a study of human T cells and chemical hapten exposure. Noted time point: patch test 3, about 24 weeks after DPC sensitization. Described treatment: therapeutic diphenylcyclopropenone sensitization with weekly scalp DPC. TCRdb re-derived calls from the RACE reads in MiXCR, one entry per CDR3 protein. The data contain 90,000 to 140,000 distinct CDR3 sequences, under 40% of them seen just once; the ten biggest clones take up roughly 2.5%. The specimen was whole blood, collected in connection with sensitization to the hapten diphenylcyclopropenone (DPC). These receptors originate from a man aged 35 to 55 with alopecia areata. Some clones in this sample may be carry-over from other donors' samples.

The chain links TRBV28 to TRBJ2-7; possibly TRBD1 for D (5 bases). Per germline, CDR1 MDHEN and CDR2 SYDVKM. Trimming pared 4 bases from V and 6 bases from J, leaving 10 bases between. The CDR3 covers 12 residues. CDR3 nucleotide sequence: TGTGCCAGCAGTTCAGGGTTACGCGAGCAGTACTTC. It yields the protein CASSSGLREQYF.

This chain links TRBV27 with TRBJ1-1, with D possibly being TRBD1 (5 bases). Between the trimmed V and J ends, which lost 4 bases and 3 bases, there was a span of 6 bases. Germline V gives CDR1 MNHEY, CDR2 SMNVEV (reference sequence). The length of the CDR3 is 12 residues. This chain's CDR3 is CASSSGHTEAFF. The CDR3, as DNA: TGTGCCAGCAGTTCAGGGCACACTGAAGCTTTCTTT.